Listed below are T cell receptor beta chains from one sample, sequenced in a study of blood T cell repertoires in COVID-19. Using immunoSEQ multiplex PCR, the repertoire was profiled, and TCRdb retains in-frame clones only, with some absent. The sample has hundreds of thousands of clones; around 88% are singletons. The sequenced sample consisted of PBMCs or T cells enriched from blood (not recorded which). Receptors were obtained from a woman aged 40 to 50 who had recovered from COVID-19. The CDR3 runs from the conserved cysteine through the conserved F or W. Fields, in order: D gene, clone size, J gene, V gene, CDR3 length, CDR3 protein, CDR3 DNA. D genes are given only for firm matches. Some rows have no size entry. The others give once, few or many, or a class for an expanded clone.

D: NA; size: once; J: TRBJ2-1; V: TRBV11-1; length: 15; CDR3: CASSLDWQGFNEQFF; DNA: TGTGCCAGCAGCTTAGATTGGCAGGGTTTTAATGAGCAGTTCTTC
D: NA; size: NA; J: TRBJ2-7; V: TRBV5-6; length: 14; CDR3: CASSLAVAGYEQYF; DNA: TGTGCCAGCAGCTTGGCGGTGGCCGGGTACGAGCAGTACTTC
D: NA; size: NA; J: TRBJ2-5; V: TRBV19; length: 13; CDR3: CASSRRYQETQYF; DNA: TGTGCCAGTAGCCGCAGGTACCAAGAGACCCAGTACTTC
D: NA; size: NA; J: TRBJ2-7; V: TRBV6-2/TRBV6-3; length: 12; CDR3: CASSGPLYEQYF; DNA: TGTGCCAGTAGCGGCCCCCTCTACGAGCAGTACTTC
D: TRBD1; size: NA; J: TRBJ1-4; V: TRBV28; length: 15; CDR3: CASSDPTGEVEKLFF; DNA: TGTGCCAGCAGTGACCCGACAGGGGAAGTAGAAAAACTGTTTTTT
D: TRBD2; size: NA; J: TRBJ2-7; V: TRBV19; length: 14; CDR3: CASSIRLAGYEQYF; DNA: TGTGCCAGTAGTATTCGCCTAGCGGGTTACGAGCAGTACTTC
D: NA; size: NA; J: TRBJ2-2; V: TRBV3-1/TRBV3-2; length: 15; CDR3: CASSQVRGNTGELFF; DNA: TGTGCCAGCAGCCAAGTTCGGGGGAACACCGGGGAGCTGTTTTTT
D: TRBD2; size: NA; J: TRBJ2-1; V: TRBV5-4; length: 15; CDR3: CASSSGTSGHNEQFF; DNA: TGTGCCAGCAGCTCCGGGACTAGCGGACACAATGAGCAGTTCTTC
D: NA; size: NA; J: TRBJ2-7; V: TRBV21-1; length: 14; CDR3: CASSKETAPYEQYF; DNA: TGTGCCAGCAGCAAGGAGACAGCACCCTACGAGCAGTACTTC
D: TRBD2; size: NA; J: TRBJ2-1; V: TRBV5-1; length: 15; CDR3: CASSGSSGSYNEQFF; DNA: TGCGCCAGCAGCGGCTCTAGCGGGAGCTACAATGAGCAGTTCTTC
D: NA; size: NA; J: TRBJ2-7; V: TRBV28; length: 14; CDR3: CASSAQQETYEQYF; DNA: TGTGCCAGCAGTGCCCAACAGGAAACCTACGAGCAGTACTTC
D: TRBD2; size: NA; J: TRBJ2-1; V: TRBV30; length: 13; CDR3: CAWSNLAVREQFF; DNA: TGTGCCTGGAGTAACCTAGCGGTTCGTGAGCAGTTCTTC
D: TRBD2; size: once; J: TRBJ2-1; V: TRBV7-9; length: 16; CDR3: CASSSLAGSSYNEQFF; DNA: TGTGCCAGCAGCTCACTAGCGGGTAGCTCCTACAATGAGCAGTTCTTC
D: NA; size: NA; J: TRBJ2-5; V: TRBV3-1/TRBV3-2; length: 13; CDR3: CASSQASGGIGYF; DNA: TGTGCCAGCAGCCAAGCGTCGGGCGGGATCGGTTACTTC
D: NA; size: NA; J: TRBJ1-1; V: TRBV28; length: 15; CDR3: CASSPGSRGGTEAFF; DNA: TGTGCCAGCAGTCCCGGAAGTCGGGGTGGCACTGAAGCTTTCTTT
D: TRBD1; size: NA; J: TRBJ2-7; V: TRBV5-1; length: 15; CDR3: CASSTGTGLYYEQYF; DNA: TGCGCCAGCAGCACAGGGACAGGGCTATACTACGAGCAGTACTTC
D: NA; size: NA; J: TRBJ1-6; V: TRBV19; length: 14; CDR3: CASTGTRYNSPLHF; DNA: TGTGCCAGTACTGGGACAAGATATAATTCACCCCTCCACTTT
D: NA; size: few; J: TRBJ2-6; V: TRBV7-2; length: 17; CDR3: CASSLRAGPSGANVLTF; DNA: TGTGCCAGCAGCTTACGAGCGGGCCCCTCTGGGGCCAACGTCCTGACTTTC
D: TRBD2; size: NA; J: TRBJ2-3; V: TRBV7-3; length: 18; CDR3: CASSLRTSGIASTDTQYF; DNA: TGTGCCAGCAGCCTCCGGACTAGCGGGATCGCTAGCACAGATACGCAGTATTTT
D: TRBD1; size: NA; J: TRBJ1-5; V: TRBV10-3; length: 14; CDR3: CAISPDRGNQPQHF; DNA: TGTGCCATCAGCCCCGACAGGGGAAATCAGCCCCAGCATTTT
D: NA; size: NA; J: TRBJ2-1; V: TRBV7-9; length: 14; CDR3: CASSLRQGILREFF; DNA: TGTGCCAGCAGCTTACGGCAGGGGATATTACGGGAGTTCTTC
D: NA; size: once; J: TRBJ1-1; V: TRBV19; length: 13; CDR3: CASRRNINTEAFF; DNA: TGTGCCAGTAGGAGGAATATCAACACTGAAGCTTTCTTT
D: TRBD1; size: NA; J: TRBJ1-1; V: TRBV10-3; length: 13; CDR3: CASFDREGTEAFF; DNA: TGTGCCAGCTTCGACAGGGAAGGAACTGAAGCTTTCTTT
D: NA; size: NA; J: TRBJ2-2; V: TRBV7-2; length: 13; CDR3: CASSARTGGELFF; DNA: TGTGCCAGCAGCGCCCGGACGGGGGGGGAGCTGTTTTTT
D: NA; size: NA; J: TRBJ1-4; V: TRBV2; length: 15; CDR3: CASRAQVTQNEKLFF; DNA: TGTGCCAGCAGGGCCCAGGTTACCCAAAATGAAAAACTGTTTTTT
D: TRBD2; size: NA; J: TRBJ2-5; V: TRBV9; length: 15; CDR3: CASSVMSGSGETQYF; DNA: TGTGCCAGCAGCGTAATGAGCGGGAGCGGAGAGACCCAGTACTTC
D: NA; size: NA; J: TRBJ1-2; V: TRBV7-2; length: 13; CDR3: CASSGGSNYGYTF; DNA: TGTGCCAGCAGTGGGGGGAGTAACTATGGCTACACCTTC
D: NA; size: NA; J: TRBJ2-1; V: TRBV6-5; length: 15; CDR3: CASRTAAGSYNEQFF; DNA: TGTGCCAGCAGGACCGCGGCGGGCTCCTACAATGAGCAGTTCTTC
D: TRBD1; size: NA; J: TRBJ1-6; V: TRBV6-5; length: 15; CDR3: CASSRTGPDGSPLHF; DNA: TGTGCCAGCAGCCGGACAGGCCCAGACGGGTCACCCCTCCACTTT